These 5 T cell receptor beta chains were sequenced from one sample in a study of response to subunit inactivated influenza vaccine. A single record per CDR3 protein comes from TCRdb applying MiXCR to the RT-PCR reads. The table lists 150,000 to 200,000 distinct CDR3 sequences, around a tenth of them singletons. The specimen comprised CD8+ T cells sorted from PBMCs, sampled around 25 months after vaccination. These receptors were taken from a man between 50 and 69 years old who received an inactivated influenza vaccine.

The gene calls are TRBV16 and TRBJ2-5; D is perhaps TRBD2 (6 bases). This CDR3 contains 18 residues. The germline V gene encodes CDR1 KGHSY and CDR2 FQNENV. V was trimmed by 0 bases and J by 3 bases, leaving 20 bases between them. The CDR3 protein is CASSQSIFRAPGEETQYF. For the CDR3, the DNA is TGTGCCAGCAGCCAATCGATTTTTAGGGCCCCGGGAGAAGAGACCCAGTACTTC.

This clonotype was detected ten times or more. The chain carries TRBV29-1 and TRBJ2-1, with TRBD1 matching over 8 bases. V lost 7 bases to trimming and J lost 7 bases; unmatched junction nucleotides: 15. The germline V gene has CDR1 SQVTM and CDR2 ANQGSEA. The CDR3 has 15 amino acids. Here the CDR3 DNA reads TGCAGCGGGGAATTAGGACAGGGTGAAATGAATGAGCAGTTCTTC. It codes for CSGELGQGEMNEQFF.

This clonotype was seen ten or more times. V gene TRBV7-9 combines with J gene TRBJ2-1, with TRBD2 matching over 11 bases. The CDR3 is 16 amino acids. Per germline, CDR1 SEHNR and CDR2 FQNEAQ (reference sequence). The V and J ends lost 5 bases and 0 bases, in that order; junction bases with no gene match: 3. CDR3 sequence: CASSPTSGSSYNEQFF. For the CDR3, the DNA is TGTGCCAGCAGCCCCACTAGCGGGAGCTCCTACAATGAGCAGTTCTTC.

This clonotype has more than one count but fewer than ten. The chain employs TRBV20-1 and TRBJ1-6; maybe TRBD1 (6 bases). The V end was cut by 6 bases, the J end by 2 bases, with 11 bases between. Germline lookup yields CDR1 DFQATT and CDR2 SNEGSKA (reference sequence). The CDR3 extends over 14 amino acids. The CDR3 coding sequence is TGCAGTGCCCTCCGGGACACCTATAATTCACCCCTCCACTTT. Protein: CSALRDTYNSPLHF.

This chain links TRBV7-9 with TRBJ1-5; D is uncertain. The CDR3 runs to 12 residues. V lost 0 bases, J lost 12 bases, and 9 bases lay in between. Germline V gene data show CDR1 as SEHNR and CDR2 as FQNEAQ (reference sequence). CDR3: CASSLAAQSQHF. Here the CDR3 DNA reads TGTGCCAGCAGCTTAGCGGCGCAGAGCCAGCATTTT.